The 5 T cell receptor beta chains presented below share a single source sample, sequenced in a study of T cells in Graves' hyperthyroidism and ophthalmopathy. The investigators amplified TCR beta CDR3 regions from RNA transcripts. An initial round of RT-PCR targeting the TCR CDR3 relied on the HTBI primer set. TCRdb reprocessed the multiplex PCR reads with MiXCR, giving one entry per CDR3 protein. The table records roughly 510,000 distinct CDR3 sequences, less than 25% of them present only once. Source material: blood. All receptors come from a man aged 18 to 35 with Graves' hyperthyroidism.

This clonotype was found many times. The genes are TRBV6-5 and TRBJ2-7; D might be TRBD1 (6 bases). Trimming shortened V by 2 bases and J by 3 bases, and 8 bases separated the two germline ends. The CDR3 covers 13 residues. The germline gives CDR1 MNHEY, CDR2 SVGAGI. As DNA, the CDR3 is TGTGCCAGCAGTTACGACAGGTTCTACGAGCAGTACTTC. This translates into CASSYDRFYEQYF.

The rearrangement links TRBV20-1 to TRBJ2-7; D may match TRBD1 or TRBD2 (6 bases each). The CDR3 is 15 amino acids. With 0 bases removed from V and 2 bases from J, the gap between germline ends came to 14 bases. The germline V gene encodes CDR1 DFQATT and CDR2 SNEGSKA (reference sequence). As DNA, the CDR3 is TGCAGTGCTAGAGAAAGTGGGGGGCTCCCCTACGAGCAGTACTTC. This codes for CSARESGGLPYEQYF.

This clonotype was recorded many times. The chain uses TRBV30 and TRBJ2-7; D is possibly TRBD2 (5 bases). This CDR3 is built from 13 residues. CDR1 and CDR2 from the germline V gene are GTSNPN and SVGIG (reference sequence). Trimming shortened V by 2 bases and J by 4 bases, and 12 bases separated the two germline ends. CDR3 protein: CAWSKERRYEQYF. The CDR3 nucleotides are TGTGCCTGGAGTAAGGAACGGAGGTACGAGCAGTACTTC. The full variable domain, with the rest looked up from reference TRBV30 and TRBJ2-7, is SQTIHQWPATLVQPVGSPLSLECTVEGTSNPNLYWYRQAAGRGLQLLFYSVGIGQISSEVPQNLSASRPQDRQFILSSKKLLLSDSGFYLCAWSKERRYEQYFGPGTRLTVT.

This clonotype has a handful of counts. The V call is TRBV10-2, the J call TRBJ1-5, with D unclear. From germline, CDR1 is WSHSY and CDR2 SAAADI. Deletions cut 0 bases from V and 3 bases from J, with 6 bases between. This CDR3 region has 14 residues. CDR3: CASSESLHNQPQHF. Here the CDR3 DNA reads TGCGCCAGCAGTGAGTCCCTTCACAATCAGCCCCAGCATTTT.

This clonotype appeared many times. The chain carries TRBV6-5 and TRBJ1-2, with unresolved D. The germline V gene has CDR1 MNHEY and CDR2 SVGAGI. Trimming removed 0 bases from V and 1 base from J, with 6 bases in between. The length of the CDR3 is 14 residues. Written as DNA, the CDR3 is TGTGCCAGCAGTTACTCAGACGTTAACTATGGCTACACCTTC. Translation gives CASSYSDVNYGYTF.